This TCR beta chain was obtained from a study of PD-1 blockade in classical Hodgkin lymphoma. Measured with immunoSEQ multiplex PCR; TCRdb has only the in-frame clones, and not every one. The sample includes around 10,000 clones, about three quarters of them seen just once. This clone was counted once. What it binds is unknown. Every single patient, without exception, relapsed after autologous stem cell transplantation, and brentuximab vedotin exposure varied. Overall study results and limits: Whereas CD4+ TCR diversity had risen significantly by C4D1, CD8+ TCR diversity had not.

The CDR3 length is 14 residues. In germline, CDR1 is MGHRA, CDR2 YSYEKL. V was pared by 3 bases and J by 1 base, with 2 bases of the junction left unmatched. This chain uses TRBV4-1 with TRBJ2-5, with 7 bases that match TRBD1. This TCR was recovered from a human donor with classical Hodgkin lymphoma. The starting material was peripheral blood mononuclear cells (PBMCs), obtained at baseline. CDR3 sequence reads: CASSQGQSQETQYF. The CDR3 coding sequence is TGCGCCAGCAGCCAGGGACAGTCCCAAGAGACCCAGTACTTC.